The 30 T cell receptor beta chains reported below all come from one sample, sequenced in a study of blood T cell repertoires in COVID-19. Some clones are missing from TCRdb's copy, which holds only in-frame ones; the method was immunoSEQ multiplex PCR. The sample includes 250,000 to 400,000 clones, 88% seen only once; the top ten take approximately 1.8%. Sequencing was carried out using peripheral blood. The receptors were gathered from a woman in her twenties or thirties with COVID-19, enrolled during active disease.

The chain combines TRBV7-9 with TRBJ1-2, with TRBD1 matching over 7 bases. Trimming took 5 bases from V and 6 from J; bases not matched to a gene: 15. Germline CDR1 and CDR2: SEHNR and FQNEAQ (reference sequence). The length of the CDR3 is 16 residues. The CDR3 nucleotides read TGTGCCAGCAGCCAACGCCGCGACAGGGAACTCCATGGCTACACCTTC. Its translation is CASSQRRDRELHGYTF.

For the CDR3, the DNA is TGTGCCAGCAGCTTGGCCAAGGTCAGGGGGCACCAAGAGACCCAGTACTTC. It yields the protein CASSLAKVRGHQETQYF. J is TRBJ2-5 and V is TRBV5-6, with TRBD1 matching over 8 bases. Germline values: CDR1 SGHDT, CDR2 YYEEEE. CDR3 length: 17 residues. After removal of 0 bases from V and 0 bases from J, the junction contained 7 bases not matched to a gene. The whole variable domain, remainder taken from reference TRBV5-6 and TRBJ2-5, is DAGVTQSPTHLIKTRGQQVTLRCSPKSGHDTVSWYQQALGQGPQFIFQYYEEEERQRGNFPDRFSGHQFPNYSSELNVNALLLGDSALYLCASSLAKVRGHQETQYFGPGTRLLVL.

In DNA form, the CDR3 reads TGTGCCAGCAGCTTGAACACGGCCAGGGCCCAGCATTTT. Translating gives CASSLNTARAQHF. The V and J genes are TRBV5-8 and TRBJ1-5; possibly TRBD1 for D (5 bases). The CDR3 has 13 residues. Germline CDR1 reads SGHTS; CDR2 reads YDEGEE. V was trimmed by 1 base and J by 11 bases, leaving 13 bases between them.

This chain links TRBV19 with TRBJ2-2; 12 nucleotides align to TRBD2. Germline V gene data show CDR1 as LNHDA and CDR2 as SQIVND (reference sequence). Trimming cost V 7 bases and J 2 bases; bases outside gene matches: 5. CDR3 length: 16 amino acids. The CDR3 loop is CASKGTSGLNTGELFF. The CDR3 bases are TGTGCCAGTAAGGGGACTAGCGGGCTCAACACCGGGGAGCTGTTTTTT.

This clone appeared a few times. V gene TRBV6-5 combines with J gene TRBJ1-3, with 8 bases that match TRBD1. CDR3 length: 15 amino acids. Per the germline V gene, CDR1 is MNHEY and CDR2 is SVGAGI. J lost 0 bases, V lost 6 bases, and 4 bases had no gene match. DNA for the CDR3: TGTGCCAGCAGAAGACAGGGGAACTCTGGAAACACCATATATTTT. Its protein product is CASRRQGNSGNTIYF.

The gene calls are TRBV20-1 and TRBJ1-1; D call uncertain. The germline V and J ends were trimmed by 3 bases and 5 bases, with 7 bases remaining between them. This CDR3 is 11 amino acids long. CDR1 and CDR2 from the germline V gene are DFQATT and SNEGSKA (reference sequence). This CDR3 reads CSASTRTEAFF. Written as DNA, the CDR3 is TGCAGTGCTAGTACTCGGACTGAAGCTTTCTTT.

V is TRBV14 and J is TRBJ2-1; TRBD2 agrees at 8 bases. Germline assignment: CDR1 SGHDN and CDR2 FVKESK. The V gene end was trimmed by 1 base and the J gene end by 0 bases; junction bases not matched to a gene: 2. The CDR3 sequence is 16 residues long. The CDR3 reads CASSQGSGASYNEQFF. The CDR3 DNA reads TGTGCCAGCAGCCAAGGTAGCGGGGCCTCCTACAATGAGCAGTTCTTC.

The chain uses TRBV7-2 and TRBJ2-1, with 10 positions matching TRBD1. The CDR3 length is 15 residues. Trimming removed 5 bases from V and 6 bases from J; junction bases left unmatched: 7. Per germline, CDR1 SGHTA and CDR2 FQGNSA. In DNA form, the CDR3 reads TGTGCCAGCAGCCTTCGACAGGGGGCGGCCAATGAGCAGTTCTTC. Its translation: CASSLRQGAANEQFF.

The chain joins TRBV7-2 to TRBJ1-6, with TRBD1 matching 9 bases. This CDR3 comprises 16 residues. Germline lookup yields CDR1 SGHTA and CDR2 FQGNSA. The V gene end was trimmed by 4 bases and the J gene end by 10 bases; junction bases not matched to a gene: 11. As DNA, the CDR3 is TGTGCCAGCAGCTCACAGGGGGCGTATGGAGGATCACCCCTCCACTTT. Translation: CASSSQGAYGGSPLHF.

This chain links TRBV7-9 with TRBJ1-3, with D tentatively TRBD1 (6 bases). V was pared by 2 bases and J by 1 base, with 12 bases between. This CDR3 region has 16 residues. CDR1 SEHNR and CDR2 FQNEAQ come from the germline V gene (reference sequence). Here the CDR3 DNA reads TGTGCCAGCAGCTTAAAAGGACAGCAGTCTGGAAACACCATATATTTT. Protein: CASSLKGQQSGNTIYF.

The chain carries TRBV5-4 and TRBJ2-7; 7 nucleotides agree with TRBD1. The CDR3 extends over 12 amino acids. The germline gives CDR1 SGHNT, CDR2 YYREEE (reference sequence). J lost 6 bases, V lost 4 bases, and 4 bases had no gene match. The CDR3 nucleotides are TGTGCCAGCAGCCTGGACAGGCGCGAGCAGTACTTC. Translated, it gives CASSLDRREQYF.

The chain links TRBV5-5 to TRBJ1-3; D gene unclear. The CDR3 sequence is 17 residues long. Germline V gene data show CDR1 as SGHKS and CDR2 as YYEKEE (reference sequence). V lost 4 bases and J lost 0, with 17 bases in between. The CDR3 protein is CASSGRARESSGNTIYF. Here the CDR3 DNA reads TGTGCCAGCAGCGGGAGGGCGCGGGAGAGCTCTGGAAACACCATATATTTT.

The chain uses TRBV6-5 and TRBJ2-3; a weak D match, TRBD1 (6 bases). Trimming pared 5 bases from V and 5 bases from J, leaving 11 bases between. Germline V gives CDR1 MNHEY, CDR2 SVGAGI. CDR3 length equals 13 residues. The CDR3 protein is CASSLGQRDTQYF. The CDR3 nucleotides are TGTGCCAGCAGTCTCGGACAGCGAGATACGCAGTATTTT.

V and J are TRBV19 and TRBJ2-1; 8 nucleotides line up with TRBD1. CDR1 is LNHDA and CDR2 is SQIVND in the germline V gene (reference sequence). Losses at the gene ends were 8 bases for V and 0 bases for J; bases not matched to a gene: 6. CDR3 length: 15 residues. This chain's CDR3 is CASSRDRSSYNEQFF. The CDR3, as DNA: TGTGCCAGTTCGCGGGACAGGAGCTCCTACAATGAGCAGTTCTTC. Using reference TRBV19 and TRBJ2-1 for the parts outside the CDR3, the full variable domain is DGGITQSPKYLFRKEGQNVTLSCEQNLNHDAMYWYRQDPGQGLRLIYYSQIVNDFQKGDIAEGYSVSREKKESFPLTVTSAQKNPTAFYLCASSRDRSSYNEQFFGPGTRLTVL.

This sequence joins TRBV7-8 and TRBJ1-6, with 9 bases fitting TRBD1. Germline loops: CDR1 SGHVS, CDR2 FQNEAQ. Losses at the gene ends were 5 bases for V and 1 base for J; bases not matched to a gene: 3. CDR3 length equals 16 residues. The CDR3 loop is CASSPQGASYNSPLHF. The DNA for the CDR3 is TGTGCCAGCAGCCCACAGGGGGCTTCCTATAATTCACCCCTCCACTTT. Variable domain in full (rest from reference TRBV7-8 and TRBJ1-6): GAGVSQSPRYKVAKRGQDVALRCDPISGHVSLFWYQQALGQGPEFLTYFQNEAQLDKSGLPSDRFFAERPEGSVSTLKIQRTQQEDSAVYLCASSPQGASYNSPLHFGNGTRLTVT.

This clone was recorded only once. This chain connects TRBV9 to TRBJ1-1; 8 bases line up with TRBD1. CDR1 and CDR2 (germline): SGDLS, YYNGEE. V was clipped by 3 bases and J by 0 bases; unmatched bases: 10. CDR3 length: 17 residues. The CDR3 DNA sequence: TGTGCCAGCAGCGGGACAGGGTACGATCTAGTGAACACTGAAGCTTTCTTT. Translated: CASSGTGYDLVNTEAFF.

The chain carries TRBV2 and TRBJ2-3, with 11 bases aligning to TRBD2. Per the germline V gene, CDR1 is SNHLY and CDR2 is FYNNEI. The CDR3 runs to 15 residues. V shed 7 bases, J shed 4 bases, and the junction held 7 bases outside the gene matches. The CDR3 sequence: CASNARLAGSDTQYF. The CDR3 DNA sequence: TGTGCCAGCAACGCCCGACTAGCGGGGTCAGATACGCAGTATTTT.

The chain employs TRBV6-5 and TRBJ1-1, with D possibly being TRBD1 (5 bases). Trimming cost V 7 bases and J 0 bases, with 15 bases left between them. Germline CDR1 and CDR2: MNHEY and SVGAGI. CDR3 size: 15 residues. The CDR3 region is CASMAGKGMNTEAFF. CDR3 DNA: TGTGCCAGCATGGCAGGGAAGGGTATGAACACTGAAGCTTTCTTT.

The chain is built from TRBV6-6 and TRBJ2-3, with D unresolved. V was trimmed by 6 bases and J by 5 bases, leaving 21 bases between them. Germline V gives CDR1 MNHNY, CDR2 SVGAGI (reference sequence). The CDR3 is 16 amino acids. As DNA, the CDR3 is TGTGCCAGCAGCCGATCCCCGGTTTCTAGACTAGATACGCAGTATTTT. It translates to CASSRSPVSRLDTQYF.

The chain employs TRBV6-2 or TRBV6-3 and TRBJ2-5, with TRBD2 matching 9 bases. Per the germline V gene, CDR1 is MNHEY and CDR2 is SVGEGT. The V and J ends lost 4 bases and 5 bases, in that order; junction bases with no gene match: 8. This CDR3 is built from 15 residues. The CDR3: CASSSIAGAEETQYF. In DNA form, the CDR3 reads TGTGCCAGCAGTTCCATAGCGGGGGCGGAGGAGACCCAGTACTTC.

The genes are TRBV19 and TRBJ1-1; D may be TRBD1 (5 bases). CDR1 LNHDA and CDR2 SQIVND come from the germline V gene (reference sequence). The CDR3 totals 13 residues. V dropped 5 bases and J dropped 4 bases, with 11 bases sitting between them. CDR3 DNA: TGTGCCAGTAGTCCTTGGGGCGGCACTGAAGCTTTCTTT. Encoded protein: CASSPWGGTEAFF.

The genes are TRBV7-9 and TRBJ1-4, with a weak D call TRBD1 (5 bases). The germline V gene has CDR1 SEHNR and CDR2 FQNEAQ (reference sequence). The CDR3 has 15 amino acids. V shed 1 base and J shed 3 bases, with 9 bases lying between them. The DNA of the CDR3 is TGTGCCAGCAGCTTAGAAGGGGTCCCTAATGAAAAACTGTTTTTT. It is translated as CASSLEGVPNEKLFF.

This chain links TRBV7-2 with TRBJ2-7, with D possibly being TRBD1 (5 bases). This CDR3 is 14 amino acids long. The germline V and J ends were trimmed by 2 bases and 3 bases, with 11 bases remaining between them. From germline, CDR1 is SGHTA and CDR2 FQGNSA. The CDR3 here is CASSLLWGVYEQYF. CDR3 DNA: TGTGCCAGCAGCTTATTGTGGGGCGTCTACGAGCAGTACTTC.

This clone was counted a single time. The CDR3 loop reads CASSLGTSLLNEQFF. The CDR3 nucleotides are TGTGCCAGCAGCCTAGGCACTAGCTTATTGAATGAGCAGTTCTTC. V gene TRBV5-4 combines with J gene TRBJ2-1, with D perhaps TRBD2 (6 bases). This CDR3 region has 15 residues. The germline V and J ends were trimmed by 4 bases and 7 bases, with 18 bases remaining between them. Germline V gene lookup returns CDR1 SGHNT and CDR2 YYREEE (reference sequence).

This rearrangement joins TRBV5-1 to TRBJ1-6; weak D call: TRBD1 (5 bases). This CDR3 has 16 residues. Germline CDR1 SGHRS, CDR2 YFSETQ. V lost 1 base and J 7 bases, leaving 15 bases between the germline ends. Here the CDR3 DNA reads TGCGCCAGCAGCTTGACGCCAGGACAAGGGAATTCACCCCTCCACTTT. Amino acid sequence: CASSLTPGQGNSPLHF.

The chain couples TRBV11-2 to TRBJ2-5; the D gene is possibly TRBD1 (5 bases). Germline CDR1 reads SGHAT; CDR2 reads FQNNGV. The CDR3 is 15 residues long. The germline V and J ends were trimmed by 0 bases and 5 bases, with 13 bases remaining between them. CDR3: CASSLDRAGRETQYF. The CDR3 DNA is TGTGCCAGCAGCTTAGATCGAGCAGGGCGCGAGACCCAGTACTTC.

J is TRBJ1-5 and V is TRBV28; D unclear. V was cut by 6 bases and J by 3 bases, with 12 bases left in between. Germline V lookup: CDR1 MDHEN, CDR2 SYDVKM. The CDR3 runs 14 residues. This CDR3 is CASRSGRANQPQHF. Written as DNA, the CDR3 is TGTGCCAGCAGATCCGGGAGGGCCAATCAGCCCCAGCATTTT.

The chain recombines TRBV11-2 with TRBJ2-3; D may be TRBD1 (5 bases). The germline V and J ends were trimmed by 7 bases and 4 bases, with 24 bases remaining between them. Germline V gives CDR1 SGHAT, CDR2 FQNNGV. The CDR3 sequence is 17 residues long. Written as DNA, the CDR3 is TGTGCCAGCAAACCACGGATAGGGGCGAGGAACCCAGATACGCAGTATTTT. Encoded protein: CASKPRIGARNPDTQYF.

This clone was detected only once. This sequence joins TRBV6-6 and TRBJ1-2; 9 nucleotides agree with TRBD1. J was trimmed by 3 bases and V by 5 bases; bases with no gene match: 7. The germline gives CDR1 MNHNY, CDR2 SVGAGI (reference sequence). The CDR3 contains 15 residues. The CDR3 DNA sequence: TGTGCCAGCAGTACTCCGGGACAGGGTGACTATGGCTACACCTTC. It yields the protein CASSTPGQGDYGYTF.

The chain couples TRBV25-1 to TRBJ2-3, with D possibly matching TRBD1 (6 bases). The CDR3 is 13 amino acids. CDR1 and CDR2 from the germline V gene are MGHDK and SYGVNS. Deletions cut 5 bases from V and 3 bases from J, with 9 bases between. CDR3 region: CASSWTDTDTQYF. The DNA of the CDR3 is TGTGCCAGCAGTTGGACAGATACAGATACGCAGTATTTT.